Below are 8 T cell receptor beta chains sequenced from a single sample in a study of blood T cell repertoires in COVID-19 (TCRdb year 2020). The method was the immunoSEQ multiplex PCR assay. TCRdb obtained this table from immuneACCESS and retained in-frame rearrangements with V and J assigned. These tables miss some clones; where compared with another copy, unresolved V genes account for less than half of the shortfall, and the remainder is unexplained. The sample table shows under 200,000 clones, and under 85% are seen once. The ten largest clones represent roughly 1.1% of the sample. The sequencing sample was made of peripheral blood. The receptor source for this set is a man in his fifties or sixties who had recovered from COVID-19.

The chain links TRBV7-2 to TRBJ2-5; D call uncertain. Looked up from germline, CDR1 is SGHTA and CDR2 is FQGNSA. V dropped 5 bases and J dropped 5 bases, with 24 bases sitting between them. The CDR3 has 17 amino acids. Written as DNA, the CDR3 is TGTGCCAGCAGCCTACACCCAACCGGCGCCCTGGGCGAGACCCAGTACTTC. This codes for CASSLHPTGALGETQYF. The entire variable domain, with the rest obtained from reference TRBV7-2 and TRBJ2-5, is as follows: GAGVSQSPSNKVTEKGKDVELRCDPISGHTALYWYRQSLGQGLEFLIYFQGNSAPDKSGLPSDRFSAERTGGSVSTLTIQRTQQEDSAVYLCASSLHPTGALGETQYFGPGTRLLVL.

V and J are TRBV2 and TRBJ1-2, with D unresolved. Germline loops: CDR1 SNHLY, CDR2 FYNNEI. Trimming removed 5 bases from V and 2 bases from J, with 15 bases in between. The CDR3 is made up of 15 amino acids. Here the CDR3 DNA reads TGTGCCAGCAGTCTCCGAACAACCTCCAACTATGGCTACACCTTC. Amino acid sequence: CASSLRTTSNYGYTF.

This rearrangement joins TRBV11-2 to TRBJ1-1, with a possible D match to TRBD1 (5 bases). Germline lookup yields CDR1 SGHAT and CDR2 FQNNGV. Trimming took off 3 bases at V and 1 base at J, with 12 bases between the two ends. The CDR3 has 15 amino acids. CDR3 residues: CASSFPGHQNTEAFF. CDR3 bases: TGTGCCAGCAGCTTTCCCGGACATCAGAACACTGAAGCTTTCTTT.

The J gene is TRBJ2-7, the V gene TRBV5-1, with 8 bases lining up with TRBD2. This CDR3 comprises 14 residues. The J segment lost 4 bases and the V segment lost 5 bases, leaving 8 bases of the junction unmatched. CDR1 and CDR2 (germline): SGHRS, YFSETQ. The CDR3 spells CASSTGTSKYEQYF. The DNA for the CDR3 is TGCGCCAGCAGTACGGGGACTAGTAAGTACGAGCAGTACTTC.

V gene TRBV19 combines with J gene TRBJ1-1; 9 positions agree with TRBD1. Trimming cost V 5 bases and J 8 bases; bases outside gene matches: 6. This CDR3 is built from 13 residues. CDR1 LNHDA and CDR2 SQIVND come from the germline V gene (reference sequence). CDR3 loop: CASSPSGTGEAFF. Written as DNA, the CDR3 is TGTGCCAGTAGTCCCTCGGGGACAGGGGAAGCTTTCTTT.

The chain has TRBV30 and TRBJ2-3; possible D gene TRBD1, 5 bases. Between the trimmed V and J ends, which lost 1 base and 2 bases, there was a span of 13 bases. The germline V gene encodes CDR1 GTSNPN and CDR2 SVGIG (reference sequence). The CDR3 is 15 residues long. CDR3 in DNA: TGTGCCTGGAGTGGGGCTAGGGGATTCACAGATACGCAGTATTTT. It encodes CAWSGARGFTDTQYF.

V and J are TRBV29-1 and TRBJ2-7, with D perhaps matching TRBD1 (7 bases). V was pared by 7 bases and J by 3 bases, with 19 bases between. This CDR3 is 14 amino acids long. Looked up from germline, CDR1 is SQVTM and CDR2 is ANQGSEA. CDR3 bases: TGCAGCGCCGAAATCCAGGGGGGTGGCTACGAGCAGTACTTC. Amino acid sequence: CSAEIQGGGYEQYF.

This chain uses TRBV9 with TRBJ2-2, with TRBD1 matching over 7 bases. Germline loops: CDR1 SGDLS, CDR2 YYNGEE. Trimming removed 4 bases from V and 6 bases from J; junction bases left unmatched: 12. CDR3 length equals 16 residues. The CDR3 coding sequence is TGTGCCAGCAGCCCTCGGACAGGCTCCTTGGCCGGGGAGCTGTTTTTT. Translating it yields CASSPRTGSLAGELFF.